The 20 T cell receptor beta chains below all came from one sample that was sequenced in a study of identical twins. TCRdb reprocessed the 5' RACE reads with MiXCR, giving one entry per CDR3 protein. The data show 600,000 to 700,000 distinct CDR3 sequences, about 20% seen once. The same sample was also used in a study of T cells expressing NK-cell markers.

The specimen was PBMCs. These receptor sequences come from a woman between 18 and 30 years old in good health.

Regarding this clonotype: A read error may explain this, as a much larger clone is one base away. The chain is built from TRBV5-1 and TRBJ2-3, with a weak D call TRBD1 (6 bases). This CDR3 contains 15 residues. Germline assignment: CDR1 SGHRS and CDR2 YFSETQ. CDR3 residues: CASSLPGVGGDTRYF. The CDR3 bases are TGCGCCAGCAGCTTGCCAGGGGTAGGTGGAGATACGCGGTATTTT.

This clonotype was seen only a few times. CDR3 residues: CASRQNKDSLCYF. CDR3 bases: TGTGCCAGCAGACAGAACAAGGACAGCCTCTGTTACTTC. The chain uses TRBV6-1 and TRBJ2-7; perhaps TRBD1 as D (6 bases). This CDR3 region has 13 residues. Trimming left V 6 bases short and J 13 bases short, with 22 bases between. From germline, CDR1 is MNHNS and CDR2 SASEGT.

The chain carries TRBV7-9 and TRBJ2-1; weak D call: TRBD2 (5 bases). Trimming removed 0 bases from V and 8 bases from J, with 14 bases in between. This CDR3 contains 15 residues. CDR1 and CDR2 (germline): SEHNR, FQNEAQ (reference sequence). The CDR3, as DNA: TGTGCCAGCAGCTTAGCTAGCGCCTTATTCCATGAGCAGTTCTTC. Its translation is CASSLASALFHEQFF.

DNA of the CDR3: TGTGCCAGCAGCTTCTGGTCTACGAGGGTGGAGACCCAGTACTTC. This gives the protein CASSFWSTRVETQYF. The chain is built from TRBV7-9 and TRBJ2-5, with TRBD2 as a possible D gene (5 bases). The CDR3 consists of 15 residues. The V end lost 3 bases, the J end lost 5 bases, and 16 bases lay between the germline ends. Looked up from germline, CDR1 is SEHNR and CDR2 is FQNEAQ (reference sequence).

This clonotype was recorded at least ten times. The genes are TRBV6-2 or TRBV6-3 and TRBJ2-7, with D perhaps matching TRBD2 (6 bases). This CDR3 spans 15 amino acids. Germline CDR1 reads MNHEY; CDR2 reads SVGEGT. Trimming took off 6 bases at V and 5 bases at J, with 20 bases between the two ends. This CDR3 reads CASSARWTKRDEQYF. Written as DNA, the CDR3 is TGTGCCAGCAGCGCCCGGTGGACTAAGAGGGACGAGCAGTACTTC.

The chain uses TRBV7-9 and TRBJ1-6; D gene unclear. Germline CDR1 reads SEHNR; CDR2 reads FQNEAQ (reference sequence). This CDR3 comprises 13 residues. The V end was cut by 3 bases, the J end by 9 bases, with 9 bases between. The CDR3 bases are TGTGCCAGCAGCTTGGGAGACGCTTCACCCCTCCACTTT. Protein: CASSLGDASPLHF.

This clonotype was counted many times. This chain links TRBV5-1 with TRBJ2-7, with D hard to call. V shed 0 bases and J shed 5 bases, with 6 bases lying between them. CDR1 and CDR2 (germline): SGHRS, YFSETQ. This CDR3 comprises 12 residues. The DNA for the CDR3 is TGCGCCAGCAGCTTGGATCTAAACGAGCAGTACTTC. The encoded protein is CASSLDLNEQYF. Full variable domain (remainder filled in from reference TRBV5-1 and TRBJ2-7): KAGVTQTPRYLIKTRGQQVTLSCSPISGHRSVSWYQQTPGQGLQFLFEYFSETQRNKGNFPGRFSGRQFSNSRSEMNVSTLELGDSALYLCASSLDLNEQYFGPGTRLTVT.

This clonotype was detected a few times. The rearrangement uses TRBV7-3 and TRBJ2-1; 8 positions agree with TRBD2. The germline V gene encodes CDR1 SGHTA and CDR2 FQGTGA. Trimming removed 4 bases from V and 1 base from J; junction bases left unmatched: 6. The CDR3 spans 16 residues. The CDR3 nucleotides are TGTGCCAGCAGCTCCTTGACTAGCGAGTCCTACAATGAGCAGTTCTTC. Encoded protein: CASSSLTSESYNEQFF.

This chain links TRBV10-1 with TRBJ2-1; D is possibly TRBD1 or TRBD2 (5 bases each). CDR1 and CDR2 from the germline V gene are WNHNN and SYGVQD (reference sequence). V dropped 0 bases and J dropped 0 bases, with 9 bases sitting between them. The CDR3 has 16 residues. The CDR3 here is CASSESGVGSYNEQFF. CDR3 nucleotide sequence: TGCGCCAGCAGTGAGTCGGGGGTTGGCTCCTACAATGAGCAGTTCTTC.

This clonotype was found a few times. The V and J genes are TRBV7-2 and TRBJ1-6; TRBD1 matches 7 bases. V shed 8 bases, J shed 10 bases, and the junction held 11 bases outside the gene matches. Germline V lookup: CDR1 SGHTA, CDR2 FQGNSA. This CDR3 contains 14 residues. The CDR3 loop reads CASRRDSPGSPLHF. In DNA form, the CDR3 reads TGTGCCAGCCGTCGGGACAGCCCAGGATCACCCCTCCACTTT.

This clonotype was counted between two and nine times. The chain couples TRBV6-2 or TRBV6-3 to TRBJ2-7; D is undetermined. The CDR3 is made up of 13 amino acids. CDR1 MNHEY and CDR2 SVGEGT come from the germline V gene. V shed 8 bases and J shed 5 bases, with 16 bases lying between them. CDR3 DNA sequence: TGTGCCAGCCTGTCTTGGCTGAACGACGAGCAGTACTTC. This encodes CASLSWLNDEQYF.

The chain uses TRBV10-3 and TRBJ2-3; 14 bases map to TRBD2. Germline CDR1 is ENHRY and CDR2 is SYGVKD. With V trimmed by 4 bases and J by 1 base, 4 bases remained unmatched. This CDR3 is 17 amino acids long. CDR3: CAISGLAGGRGTDTQYF. The CDR3 nucleotides are TGTGCCATCAGTGGACTAGCGGGAGGGAGGGGCACAGATACGCAGTATTTT.

This clonotype was counted a few times. The rearrangement links TRBV7-9 to TRBJ2-7; TRBD2 matches at 11 bases. CDR3 size: 15 residues. With V trimmed by 1 base and J by 6 bases, 5 bases remained unmatched. The germline V gene has CDR1 SEHNR and CDR2 FQNEAQ (reference sequence). CDR3 bases: TGTGCCAGCAGCTTAGGAACTAGCGGGAGTAGCGAGCAGTACTTC. It is translated as CASSLGTSGSSEQYF. The full variable domain, completed using reference TRBV7-9 and TRBJ2-7, is DTGVSQNPRHKITKRGQNVTFRCDPISEHNRLYWYRQTLGQGPEFLTYFQNEAQLEKSRLLSDRFSAERPKGSFSTLEIQRTEQGDSAMYLCASSLGTSGSSEQYFGPGTRLTVT.

J is TRBJ2-1 and V is TRBV20-1; D is unclear. The V end lost 2 bases, the J end lost 8 bases, and 4 bases lay between the germline ends. Germline-derived CDR1 and CDR2 are DFQATT and SNEGSKA (reference sequence). The CDR3 extends over 10 amino acids. The CDR3 is CSARKDEQFF. As DNA, the CDR3 is TGCAGTGCTAGAAAGGATGAGCAGTTCTTC.

V is TRBV6-1 and J is TRBJ2-4; D is perhaps TRBD1 or TRBD2 (5 bases each). V shed 7 bases and J shed 0 bases, with 16 bases lying between them. CDR3 length: 16 residues. Germline assignment: CDR1 MNHNS and CDR2 SASEGT. CDR3 sequence: CASTSRDRLAKNIQYF. The CDR3 DNA is TGTGCCAGCACCTCCCGGGACCGACTAGCCAAAAACATTCAGTACTTC.

This clonotype was detected once. The chain uses TRBV5-6 and TRBJ2-3; TRBD2 aligns across 9 bases. The CDR3 covers 15 residues. Germline assignment: CDR1 SGHDT and CDR2 YYEEEE. Germline trimming cut 3 bases from V and 2 bases from J; bases unmatched to any gene: 4. CDR3 protein: CASSWRTSATDTQYF. The CDR3 coding sequence is TGTGCCAGCAGCTGGAGGACTAGCGCCACAGATACGCAGTATTTT.

This clonotype turned up a few times. The chain uses TRBV7-2 and TRBJ2-7; D gene unclear. Germline CDR1 SGHTA, CDR2 FQGNSA. Trimming pared 4 bases from V and 4 bases from J, leaving 11 bases between. This CDR3 spans 13 amino acids. The CDR3 region has the DNA TGTGCCAGCAGCTCTAAGGTGACTTACGAGCAGTACTTC. Translation gives CASSSKVTYEQYF.

CDR3 in DNA: TGTGCCAGCAGTTACGTTATGGCGGGAGGTCCCACAGATACGCAGTATTTT. Amino acids: CASSYVMAGGPTDTQYF. The chain couples TRBV6-2 or TRBV6-3 to TRBJ2-3; 8 bases are a match to TRBD2. Trimming cost V 2 bases and J 2 bases; bases outside gene matches: 9. The germline CDR1 and CDR2 sequences are MNHEY and SVGEGT. CDR3 length: 17 amino acids.

This clonotype was detected only a few times. The J gene is TRBJ2-1, the V gene TRBV18, with D unclear. Germline lookup yields CDR1 KGHSH and CDR2 LQKENI. Trimming cost V 6 bases and J 2 bases, with 17 bases left between them. The CDR3 has 16 residues. CDR3 residues: CASSPLRPRTYNEQFF. CDR3 in DNA: TGTGCCAGCTCCCCCCTTCGGCCCCGCACCTACAATGAGCAGTTCTTC.

V is TRBV29-1 and J is TRBJ2-7; no firm D call. Trimming removed 4 bases at V and 1 base at J, with 11 bases between. In germline, CDR1 is SQVTM, CDR2 ANQGSEA. This CDR3 region has 13 residues. CDR3 DNA: TGCAGCGTTGCAGCGAAACCTTCCTACGAGCAGTACTTC. As protein: CSVAAKPSYEQYF.